Reported below is one T cell receptor (beta chain). The source of the sample is a study of blood T cell repertoires in COVID-19. Repertoires were generated with immunoSEQ multiplex PCR, while TCRdb's copy carries only in-frame clones and drops some. The sample holds 200,000 or so clones; about nine tenths are singletons and the top ten take about 4%. Germline CDR1 SEHNR, CDR2 FQNEAQ (reference sequence). The CDR3 has 12 amino acids. The V end lost 4 bases, the J end lost 9 bases, and 12 bases lay between the germline ends. The J gene is TRBJ1-2, the V gene TRBV7-9; a possible D gene is TRBD1 (5 bases). The TCR sequence derives from a woman aged 40 to 49 with acute COVID-19. Material: PBMCs or T cells enriched from blood (not recorded which). The CDR3 spells CASSSHAGSYTF. CDR3 in DNA: TGTGCCAGCAGCTCCCACGCAGGGAGCTACACCTTC.